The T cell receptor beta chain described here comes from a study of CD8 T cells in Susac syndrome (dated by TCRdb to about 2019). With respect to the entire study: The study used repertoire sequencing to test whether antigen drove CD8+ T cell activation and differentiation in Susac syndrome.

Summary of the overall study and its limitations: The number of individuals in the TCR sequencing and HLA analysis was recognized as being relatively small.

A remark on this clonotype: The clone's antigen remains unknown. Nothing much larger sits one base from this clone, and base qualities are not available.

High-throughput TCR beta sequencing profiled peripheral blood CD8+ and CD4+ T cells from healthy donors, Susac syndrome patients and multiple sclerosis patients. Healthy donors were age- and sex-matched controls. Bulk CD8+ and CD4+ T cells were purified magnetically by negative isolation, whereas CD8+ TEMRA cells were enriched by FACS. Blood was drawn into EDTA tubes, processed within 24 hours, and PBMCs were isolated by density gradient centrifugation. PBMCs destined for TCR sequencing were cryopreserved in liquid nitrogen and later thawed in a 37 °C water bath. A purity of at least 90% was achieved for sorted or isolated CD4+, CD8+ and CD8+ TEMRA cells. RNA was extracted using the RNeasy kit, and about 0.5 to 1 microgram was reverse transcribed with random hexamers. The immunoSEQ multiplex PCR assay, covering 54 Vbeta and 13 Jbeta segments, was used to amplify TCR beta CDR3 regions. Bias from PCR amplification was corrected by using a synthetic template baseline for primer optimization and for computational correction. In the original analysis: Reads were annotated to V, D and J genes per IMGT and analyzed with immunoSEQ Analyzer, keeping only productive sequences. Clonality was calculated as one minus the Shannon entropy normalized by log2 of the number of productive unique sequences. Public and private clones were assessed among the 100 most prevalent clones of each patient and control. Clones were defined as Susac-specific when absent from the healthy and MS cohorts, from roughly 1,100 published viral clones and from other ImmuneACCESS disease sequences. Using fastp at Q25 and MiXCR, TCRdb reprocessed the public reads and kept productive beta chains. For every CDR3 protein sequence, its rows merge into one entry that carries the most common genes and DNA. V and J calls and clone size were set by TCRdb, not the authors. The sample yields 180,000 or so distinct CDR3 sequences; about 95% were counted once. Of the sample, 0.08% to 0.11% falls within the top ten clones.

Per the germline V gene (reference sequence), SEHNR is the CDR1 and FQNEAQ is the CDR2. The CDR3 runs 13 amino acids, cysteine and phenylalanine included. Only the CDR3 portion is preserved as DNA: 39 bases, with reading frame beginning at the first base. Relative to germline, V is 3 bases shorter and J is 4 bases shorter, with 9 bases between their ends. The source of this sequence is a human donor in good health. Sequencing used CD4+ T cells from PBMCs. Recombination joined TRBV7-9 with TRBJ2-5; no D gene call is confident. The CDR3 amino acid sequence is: CASSFGNGETQYF. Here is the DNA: TGTGCCAGCAGCTTTGGCAATGGAGAGACCCAGTACTTC.